This T cell receptor beta chain was documented in a study of T cell responses to AZD1222 COVID-19 vaccine. This clone was seen only a few times. V shed 7 bases and J 11 bases; nucleotides not matched to a gene: 12. Germline V CDR1 and CDR2: LNHDA, SQIVND (reference sequence). The CDR3 has 14 amino acids. Sequencing was performed with immunoSEQ multiplex PCR; in TCRdb, only in-frame clones are kept and a portion is missing. The table has approximately 150,000 clones, more than 70% seen once. This TCR derives from an adult who received the AZD1222 COVID-19 vaccine. The source was peripheral blood, collected 28 days after the second AZD1222 dose. This chain uses TRBV19 with TRBJ1-2; 11 nucleotides match TRBD1. The CDR3 protein is CASTALDRGPGYTF. In DNA form, the CDR3 reads TGTGCCAGTACCGCCCTGGACAGGGGGCCGGGATACACCTTC.